The 18 T cell receptor beta chains below were found in one sample sequenced in a study of shared clonotypes between healthy human individuals. Only in-frame clones appear in the TCRdb table, and some are missing; sequencing was by immunoSEQ multiplex PCR. The sample contains some 1.4 million clones, over 95% of which appear only once. Material: naive CD4+ T cells sorted from blood. Subset described: CD45RA+ positively selected. The receptors stem from a man aged 25 to 45 in good health.

The gene calls are TRBV28 and TRBJ2-2; 13 nucleotides align to TRBD2. The length of the CDR3 is 17 residues. Losses at the gene ends were 5 bases for V and 6 bases for J; bases not matched to a gene: 9. The germline CDR1 and CDR2 sequences are MDHEN and SYDVKM. The CDR3 sequence: CASSPGLAGVKSGELFF. The CDR3 nucleotides are TGTGCCAGCAGTCCCGGACTAGCGGGAGTTAAGTCCGGGGAGCTGTTTTTT.

This chain uses TRBV9 with TRBJ1-2; the D gene is possibly TRBD1 (6 bases). CDR3 length: 15 residues. V was shortened by 0 bases and J by 7 bases, with 16 bases between the two germline ends. Germline CDR1 SGDLS, CDR2 YYNGEE. The CDR3 DNA is TGTGCCAGCAGCGTAGTCTCCGCGACAGGTAGTGGCTACACCTTC. Translated: CASSVVSATGSGYTF. The complete variable domain, with remaining parts taken from reference TRBV9 and TRBJ1-2, reads DSGVTQTPKHLITATGQRVTLRCSPRSGDLSVYWYQQSLDQGLQFLIQYYNGEERAKGNILERFSAQQFPDLHSELNLSSLELGDSALYFCASSVVSATGSGYTFGSGTRLTVV.

The V and J genes are TRBV7-9 and TRBJ1-1; D unclear. V was shortened by 6 bases and J by 11 bases, with 25 bases between the two germline ends. The germline gives CDR1 SEHNR, CDR2 FQNEAQ (reference sequence). This CDR3 region has 15 residues. The CDR3 region is CASRTTAGMFESAFF. For the CDR3, the DNA is TGTGCCAGCAGAACAACTGCAGGAATGTTCGAATCGGCTTTCTTT.

V usage is TRBV7-6 and J usage is TRBJ2-1; D unclear. The CDR3 is 17 amino acids. CDR1 is SGHVS and CDR2 is FNYEAQ in the germline V gene. V was cut by 2 bases and J by 0 bases, with 14 bases left in between. The CDR3 region is CASSLRPSASSYNEQFF. CDR3 DNA: TGTGCCAGCAGCTTAAGACCCAGCGCCAGCTCCTACAATGAGCAGTTCTTC.

The rearrangement links TRBV27 to TRBJ2-3; maybe TRBD2 (5 bases). V gave up 6 bases and J gave up 2 bases, with 15 bases separating them. Germline lookup yields CDR1 MNHEY and CDR2 SMNVEV (reference sequence). The CDR3 runs to 15 residues. CDR3 in amino acids: CASRKEVGITDTQYF. The CDR3 DNA follows: TGTGCCAGCAGAAAGGAGGTGGGAATCACAGATACGCAGTATTTT.

The chain combines TRBV29-1 with TRBJ2-3; TRBD2 aligns across 16 bases. J was trimmed by 4 bases and V by 5 bases; bases with no gene match: 3. Germline V gene sequence: CDR1 SQVTM, CDR2 ANQGSEA. The CDR3 contains 15 residues. CDR3 nucleotides: TGCAGCGTTCGGGGACTAGCGGGAGGGCCAGATACGCAGTATTTT. Translated, it gives CSVRGLAGGPDTQYF.

The V gene is TRBV11-2, the J gene TRBJ1-1; D unresolved. Germline loops: CDR1 SGHAT, CDR2 FQNNGV. V was shortened by 1 base and J by 0 bases, with 3 bases between the two germline ends. The CDR3 spans 13 residues. CDR3 nucleotide sequence: TGTGCCAGCAGCTTAGTGTTGAACACTGAAGCTTTCTTT. This translates into CASSLVLNTEAFF.

This chain connects TRBV19 to TRBJ2-7; 9 nucleotides line up with TRBD1. This CDR3 region has 15 residues. Germline V gives CDR1 LNHDA, CDR2 SQIVND (reference sequence). With V trimmed by 3 bases and J by 3 bases, 6 bases remained unmatched. The DNA for the CDR3 is TGTGCCAGTAGTATCCACCAGGGACAGGGCTACGAGCAGTACTTC. This sequence encodes CASSIHQGQGYEQYF.

The chain joins TRBV28 to TRBJ1-5; D unclear. The V end was cut by 6 bases, the J end by 7 bases, with 10 bases between. The CDR3 spans 12 residues. CDR1 is MDHEN and CDR2 is SYDVKM in the germline V gene. The CDR3, as DNA: TGTGCCAGCAGCCTTACCTGGCAGCCCCAGCATTTT. Translated, it gives CASSLTWQPQHF.

As to this clone: Relative to the germline gene, one junction end is altered; a read error may explain this. The chain joins TRBV28 to TRBJ2-7; 14 bases agree with TRBD2. This CDR3 spans 15 amino acids. The germline gives CDR1 MDHEN, CDR2 SYDVKM. CDR3 residues: CASRGLAGVSSEQYF. In DNA form, the CDR3 reads TGTGCCAGCAGGGGACTAGCGGGAGTTTCCTCCGAGCAGTACTTC.

This clone was detected once. The gene calls are TRBV9 and TRBJ2-2; D is uncertain. Between the trimmed V and J ends, which lost 0 bases and 5 bases, there was a span of 14 bases. Germline CDR1 is SGDLS and CDR2 is YYNGEE. This CDR3 is 16 amino acids long. The CDR3 loop is CASSVALEVWTGELFF. Written as DNA, the CDR3 is TGTGCCAGCAGCGTAGCGCTAGAGGTCTGGACCGGGGAGCTGTTTTTT.

The chain uses TRBV9 and TRBJ2-6, with 10 bases fitting TRBD1. The trim removed 3 bases at V and 3 bases at J, leaving 9 bases unmatched. Germline V CDR1 and CDR2: SGDLS, YYNGEE. The CDR3 loop spans 18 amino acids. The CDR3 here is CASSALLGTGVGANVLTF. The CDR3 region has the DNA TGTGCCAGCAGCGCGTTATTAGGGACAGGGGTTGGGGCCAACGTCCTGACTTTC.

The J gene is TRBJ2-1, the V gene TRBV5-1, with 11 positions matching TRBD2. The length of the CDR3 is 14 residues. Germline CDR1 is SGHRS and CDR2 is YFSETQ. V shed 5 bases, J shed 3 bases, and the junction held 1 base outside the gene matches. The DNA of the CDR3 is TGCGCCAGCAGAGGGACTAGCGGCTACAATGAGCAGTTCTTC. It translates to CASRGTSGYNEQFF. The entire variable domain, with the rest obtained from reference TRBV5-1 and TRBJ2-1, is as follows: KAGVTQTPRYLIKTRGQQVTLSCSPISGHRSVSWYQQTPGQGLQFLFEYFSETQRNKGNFPGRFSGRQFSNSRSEMNVSTLELGDSALYLCASRGTSGYNEQFFGPGTRLTVL.

The chain is built from TRBV5-4 and TRBJ2-7; 10 bases match TRBD1. There are 16 residues in the CDR3. With V trimmed by 4 bases and J by 0 bases, 7 bases remained unmatched. Germline CDR1 reads SGHNT; CDR2 reads YYREEE (reference sequence). The CDR3 protein is CASSAGRDRGSYEQYF. The CDR3 nucleotides are TGTGCCAGCAGCGCGGGACGGGACAGGGGCTCCTACGAGCAGTACTTC.

This sequence joins TRBV6-5 and TRBJ2-1; 11 bases map to TRBD2. The CDR3 has 14 residues. Germline lookup yields CDR1 MNHEY and CDR2 SVGAGI. The ends lost 6 bases at V and 8 bases at J; junction bases unmatched: 6. The CDR3 region is CASREDSGRDEQFF. The CDR3 coding sequence is TGTGCCAGCAGGGAAGATAGCGGGAGGGATGAGCAGTTCTTC.

This chain links TRBV29-1 with TRBJ2-3; D is unresolved. Germline lookup yields CDR1 SQVTM and CDR2 ANQGSEA. This CDR3 is 13 amino acids long. Trimming removed 2 bases at V and 4 bases at J, with 10 bases between. The CDR3 loop is CSVEMVTADTQYF. Here the CDR3 DNA reads TGCAGCGTTGAAATGGTTACGGCAGATACGCAGTATTTT.

This chain links TRBV7-2 with TRBJ2-2; perhaps TRBD2 as D (5 bases). V was cut by 1 base and J by 1 base, with 7 bases left in between. The CDR3 has 15 residues. Germline V gene sequence: CDR1 SGHTA, CDR2 FQGNSA. In DNA form, the CDR3 reads TGTGCCAGCAGCTTAGTAGCGCTGAACACCGGGGAGCTGTTTTTT. This translates into CASSLVALNTGELFF.

The rearrangement joins TRBV6-5 to TRBJ1-1; D ambiguous. Looked up from germline, CDR1 is MNHEY and CDR2 is SVGAGI. The CDR3 extends over 12 amino acids. With 8 bases removed from V and 5 bases from J, the gap between germline ends came to 12 bases. The CDR3 region is CASGGGVTEAFF. CDR3 in DNA: TGTGCCAGCGGTGGAGGTGTGACTGAAGCTTTCTTT.